Listed below are T cell receptor beta chains from one sample, sequenced in a study of OX40 agonist ivuxolimab in advanced cancers. Clones were sequenced by immunoSEQ multiplex PCR, and TCRdb holds only the in-frame ones, with some missing. The sample includes about 19,000 clones, about four fifths of them seen just once. Material: CD4+ or CD8+ T cells sorted from blood, obtained in a trial of the OX40 agonist ivuxolimab. The receptors shown here come from an adult with an advanced solid tumor such as melanoma, head and neck, liver or kidney cancer. Both conserved end residues are trimmed from each CDR3. The order of the fields is J gene, V gene, CDR3 protein.

J: TRBJ2-3
V: TRBV29-1
CDR3: SVGHGTDTQY

J: TRBJ1-1
V: TRBV7-9
CDR3: ASSLGQQTEAF

J: TRBJ2-2
V: TRBV28
CDR3: ASCPGGRTGELF

J: TRBJ1-2
V: TRBV7-2
CDR3: ASAEVEGGNYGYT

J: TRBJ2-1
V: TRBV9
CDR3: ASSPWGTDNDQQF

J: TRBJ1-1
V: TRBV19
CDR3: ASSIGRSEAF

J: TRBJ2-5
V: TRBV7-9
CDR3: ASSLGQGEKETQY

J: TRBJ2-2
V: TRBV28
CDR3: ASSSPGGTGGADGELF

J: TRBJ2-2
V: TRBV9
CDR3: ASSVSVGATGELF

J: TRBJ2-4
V: TRBV28
CDR3: ASSTSTGVGRNIQY

J: TRBJ2-5
V: TRBV19
CDR3: ASSISGGGETQY

J: TRBJ2-7
V: TRBV27
CDR3: ASSFSPGRSYEQY

J: TRBJ1-5
V: TRBV9
CDR3: ASSPRGAGFQPQH

J: TRBJ1-1
V: TRBV7-9
CDR3: ASSLGITEAF

J: TRBJ1-6
V: TRBV29-1
CDR3: SVEDAEINSPLH

J: TRBJ2-1
V: TRBV25-1
CDR3: ASSVGAGSYNEQF

J: TRBJ2-2
V: TRBV7-9
CDR3: ASSSLSGELF

J: TRBJ1-3
V: TRBV15
CDR3: ATSSRIGNTIY

J: TRBJ2-7
V: TRBV11-3
CDR3: ASSIRDSLFSYEQY

J: TRBJ2-2
V: TRBV11-1
CDR3: ASSLPDSTGELF

J: TRBJ2-7
V: TRBV12-5
CDR3: ASGLVARNYEQY

J: TRBJ1-1
V: TRBV6-6
CDR3: ASSGTRIAAF

J: TRBJ2-7
V: TRBV7-9
CDR3: ASSPPKSYEQY

J: TRBJ2-2
V: TRBV14
CDR3: ASSKIYTGNTGELF

J: TRBJ1-1
V: TRBV6-5
CDR3: ATLTGNTEAF

J: TRBJ1-1
V: TRBV5-8
CDR3: ASSYPNTEAF

J: TRBJ1-2
V: TRBV2
CDR3: ASSESSVYGYT

J: TRBJ1-1
V: TRBV27
CDR3: ASSFGRATEAF

J: TRBJ2-7
V: TRBV11-3
CDR3: ASSSEGEEQY

J: TRBJ2-1
V: TRBV4-2
CDR3: ASSQVTGTSEQF

J: TRBJ2-1
V: TRBV2
CDR3: ASRGVVDRRNEQF

J: TRBJ1-6
V: TRBV14
CDR3: ASSQTGSHNSPLH

J: TRBJ2-1
V: TRBV7-2
CDR3: ASSVGTSGGARNEQF

J: TRBJ1-5
V: TRBV7-9
CDR3: ASSLAGEGEGNQPQH

J: TRBJ2-7
V: TRBV19
CDR3: ASSITGATYEQY

J: TRBJ2-7
V: TRBV6-6
CDR3: ASLNPRGRFYEQY

J: TRBJ2-3
V: TRBV19
CDR3: ASPEPPGTGATDTQY

J: TRBJ2-2
V: TRBV7-9
CDR3: ASSSDTSGTGELF

J: TRBJ2-4
V: TRBV7-9
CDR3: ASSSPELAGSKNIQY

J: TRBJ1-1
V: TRBV7-9
CDR3: ASSSNREPFSNTEAF

J: TRBJ2-1
V: TRBV6-5
CDR3: ASSYGTEKF

J: TRBJ2-7
V: TRBV6-6
CDR3: ASSSGLLGQSY

J: TRBJ2-5
V: TRBV11-3
CDR3: ASSPQGLETQY

J: TRBJ1-5
V: TRBV5-6
CDR3: ASSPAGAVAQH

J: TRBJ1-1
V: TRBV27
CDR3: ASSLGGLPTEAF

J: TRBJ1-3
V: TRBV16
CDR3: ASSQLGFGNTIY

J: TRBJ1-1
V: TRBV29-1
CDR3: SVGIHRDREAF

J: TRBJ2-7
V: TRBV11-2
CDR3: ASSLVRPDEQY

J: TRBJ2-7
V: TRBV28
CDR3: ASSNSYEQY

J: TRBJ2-7
V: TRBV27
CDR3: ASSFMTSGNSYEQY